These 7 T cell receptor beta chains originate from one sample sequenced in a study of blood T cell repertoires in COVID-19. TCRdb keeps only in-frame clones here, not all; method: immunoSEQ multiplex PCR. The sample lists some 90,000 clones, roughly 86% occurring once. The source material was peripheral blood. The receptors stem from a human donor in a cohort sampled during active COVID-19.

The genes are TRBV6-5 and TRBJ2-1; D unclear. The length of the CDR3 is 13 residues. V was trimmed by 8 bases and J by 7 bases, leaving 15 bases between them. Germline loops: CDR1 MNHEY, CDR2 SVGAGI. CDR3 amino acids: CASSPPGRNEQFF. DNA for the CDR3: TGTGCCAGCTCCCCCCCTGGTAGAAATGAGCAGTTCTTC.

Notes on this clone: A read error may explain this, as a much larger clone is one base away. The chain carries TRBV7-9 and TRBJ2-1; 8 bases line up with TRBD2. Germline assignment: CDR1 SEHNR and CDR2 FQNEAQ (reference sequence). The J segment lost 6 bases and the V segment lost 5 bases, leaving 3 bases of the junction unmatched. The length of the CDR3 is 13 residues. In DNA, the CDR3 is TGTGCCAGCAGCCACACTAGCGGCAATGAGCAGTTCTTC. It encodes CASSHTSGNEQFF.

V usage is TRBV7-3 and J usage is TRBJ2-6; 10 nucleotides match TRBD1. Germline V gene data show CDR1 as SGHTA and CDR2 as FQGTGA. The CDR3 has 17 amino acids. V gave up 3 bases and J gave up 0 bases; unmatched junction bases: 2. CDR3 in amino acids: CASSFGTGVSGANVLTF. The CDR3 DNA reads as TGTGCCAGCAGCTTCGGGACAGGGGTCTCTGGGGCCAACGTCCTGACTTTC.

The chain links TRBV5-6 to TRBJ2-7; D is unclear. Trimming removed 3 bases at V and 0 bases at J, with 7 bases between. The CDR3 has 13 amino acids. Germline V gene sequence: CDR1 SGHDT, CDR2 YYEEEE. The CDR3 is CASSYSTSYEQYF. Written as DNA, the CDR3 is TGTGCCAGCAGCTACTCCACCTCCTACGAGCAGTACTTC.

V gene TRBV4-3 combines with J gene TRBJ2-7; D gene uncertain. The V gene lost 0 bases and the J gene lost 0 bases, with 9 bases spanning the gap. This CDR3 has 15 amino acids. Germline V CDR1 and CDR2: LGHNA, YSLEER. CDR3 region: CASSQEVWASYEQYF. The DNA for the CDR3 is TGCGCCAGCAGCCAAGAAGTGTGGGCCTCCTACGAGCAGTACTTC.

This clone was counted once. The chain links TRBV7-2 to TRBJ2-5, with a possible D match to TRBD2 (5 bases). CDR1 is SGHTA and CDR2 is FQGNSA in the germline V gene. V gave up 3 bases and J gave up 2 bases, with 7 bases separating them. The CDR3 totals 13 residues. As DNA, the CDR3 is TGTGCCAGCAGCTTCGGGGAACAAGAGACCCAGTACTTC. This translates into CASSFGEQETQYF.

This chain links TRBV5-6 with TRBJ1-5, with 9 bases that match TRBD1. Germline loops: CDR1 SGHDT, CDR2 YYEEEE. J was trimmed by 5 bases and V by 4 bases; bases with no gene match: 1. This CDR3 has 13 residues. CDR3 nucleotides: TGTGCCAGCAGCCGGGACAGGGATCAGCCCCAGCATTTT. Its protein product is CASSRDRDQPQHF. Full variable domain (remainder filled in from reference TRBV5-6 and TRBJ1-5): DAGVTQSPTHLIKTRGQQVTLRCSPKSGHDTVSWYQQALGQGPQFIFQYYEEEERQRGNFPDRFSGHQFPNYSSELNVNALLLGDSALYLCASSRDRDQPQHFGDGTRLSIL.